This entry describes one T cell receptor beta chain. It has no known antigen specificity. Nothing much larger sits one base from this clone, and base qualities are not available. These data belong to a study of T-cell reconstitution after alpha-beta-depleted transplantation in children (dated by TCRdb to the mid-2010s). Some background on the complete study: T-cell immune reconstitution after TCRalphabeta/CD19-depleted allogeneic hematopoietic cell transplantation in children was quantitatively tracked in the study by means of TCR repertoire profiling. The investigation overall reported the following: Hyperexpanded clone frequencies declined over subsequent months; after one year, T-cell counts and TCRbeta diversity were mostly attributed to newly produced T cells. In some patients, the high TCRbeta diversity seen at day 60 was put down to recipient T cells and intrathymic progenitors that had survived conditioning. The apparently early alphabetaT-cell count recovery about two months after transplant was reportedly dependent on only several hundred rapidly expanded clones derived from non-depleted graft cells.

Libraries came from PCR. Sequencer: Illumina HiSeq 2500. Molecular barcoding was employed in the preparation of TCR libraries, with unique molecular identifiers being used to normalize TCRbeta repertoire quantification. Using fastp at Q25 and MiXCR, TCRdb reprocessed the public reads and kept productive beta chains. Rows are unified per CDR3 protein, each entry keeping the most common DNA and genes. In all, the sample holds 500,000 to 750,000 distinct CDR3 sequences, and approximately 12% of those were seen once. The ten largest clones add up to about 2% of the sample. The meaning of the sample's treatment or condition label: allogeneic hematopoietic cell transplantation with graft depleted of TCRalphabeta T cells and CD19 B cells. TCRalphabeta/CD19-depleted allogeneic hematopoietic cell grafts were given to the transplant recipients, all of whom were children. The source was PBMCs, mostly from graft donor cells, collected 360 days after TCRalphabeta/CD19-depleted stem cell transplant. This clonotype was sampled from a male patient aged 10 to 17 who had a stem cell transplant for acute myeloid leukemia, so the T cells may come from the graft donor.

The bases are TGCAGCGTTGAGAGGGAGGCCTTTCAAGAGACCCAGTACTTC. Its protein product is CSVEREAFQETQYF. The chain was built from TRBV29-1 and TRBJ2-5, with a weak D call of TRBD2 (6 bases match). CDR3 length: 14 amino acids, cysteine to phenylalanine. This entry keeps only the CDR3 DNA: 42 bases, framed from base 1. CDR1 and CDR2 are drawn from the germline V gene: SQVTM, ANQGSEA. At the junction V is shortened by 3 bases and J by 2 bases, with 13 bases in between.